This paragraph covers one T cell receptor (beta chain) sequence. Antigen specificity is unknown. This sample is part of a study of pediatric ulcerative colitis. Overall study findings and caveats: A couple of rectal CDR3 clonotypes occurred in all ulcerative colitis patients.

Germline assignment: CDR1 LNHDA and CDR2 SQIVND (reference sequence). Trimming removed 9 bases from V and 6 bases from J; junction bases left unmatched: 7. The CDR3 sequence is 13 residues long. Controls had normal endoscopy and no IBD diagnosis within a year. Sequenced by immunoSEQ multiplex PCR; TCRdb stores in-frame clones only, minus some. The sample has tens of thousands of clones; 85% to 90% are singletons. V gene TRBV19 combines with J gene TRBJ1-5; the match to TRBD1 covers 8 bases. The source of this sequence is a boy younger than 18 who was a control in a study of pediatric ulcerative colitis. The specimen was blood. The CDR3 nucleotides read TGTGCCAGCGGACAGGGCCTTGTTCAGCCCCAGCATTTT. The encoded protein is CASGQGLVQPQHF. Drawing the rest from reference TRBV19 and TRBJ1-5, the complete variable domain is DGGITQSPKYLFRKEGQNVTLSCEQNLNHDAMYWYRQDPGQGLRLIYYSQIVNDFQKGDIAEGYSVSREKKESFPLTVTSAQKNPTAFYLCASGQGLVQPQHFGDGTRLSIL.